Given below is one T cell receptor beta chain in context. V gave up 6 bases and J gave up 3 bases; unmatched junction bases: 5. The CDR3 is 14 amino acids. In germline, CDR1 is KGHSH, CDR2 LQKENI. The data were obtained in a study of response to subunit inactivated influenza vaccine. From the RT-PCR reads, TCRdb called clonotypes with MiXCR, one entry per CDR3 protein. The data contain a few hundred thousand distinct CDR3 sequences, roughly 15% of them seen just once; the ten biggest clones take up more than 9.5%. V gene TRBV18 combines with J gene TRBJ2-5; 9 bases are shared with TRBD2. Sample: PBMCs from blood, taken roughly 12 days after vaccination. This TCR was recovered from a man aged 45-65 years who received an inactivated influenza vaccine. CDR3 sequence: CASSSIAGEETQYF. For the CDR3, the DNA is TGTGCCAGCTCTTCGATAGCGGGGGAAGAGACCCAGTACTTC.